Below are 31 T cell receptor beta chains sequenced from a single sample in a study of vaccination and CD4 T cells after COVID-19. Once obtained from cultured CD4+ T cells, the DNA was sequenced using the Oncomine TCR Beta short-read assay. TCRdb re-called the PCR reads through MiXCR, storing one row per CDR3 protein. The sample has around 18,000 distinct CDR3 sequences, roughly 40% seen once. No antigen is known for these receptors. As for time point: late sampling 161 to 241 days after vaccination in three convalescent patients. Treatment described: roughly 10-day PBMC culture with coronavirus spike peptide pools or control peptides (ViraFEST assay). Sequenced here: CD4+ T cells from blood, cultured in vitro, sampled about 7 months after SARS-CoV-2 vaccination. The origin of the receptors is a human donor who had recovered from COVID-19.

This clonotype is labeled as medium-sized. The chain joins TRBV21-1 to TRBJ1-6; the table's D call TRBD1 went unverified against the DNA. TRBV21-1 is reported as a pseudogene. CDR3 length equals 15 residues. DNA for the CDR3: TGTGCCAGCACCATACCTCTAGGGGCCAGTTCACCCCTCCACTTT. Encoded protein: CASTIPLGASSPLHF.

This clonotype was recorded a few times. The CDR3 nucleotides are TGTGCCAGCAGTGAACGCCAGGGGGATTACGAGCAGTACTTC. Translating gives CASSERQGDYEQYF. This chain connects TRBV2 to TRBJ2-7; 7 bases agree with TRBD1. The CDR3 consists of 14 residues. Germline loops: CDR1 SNHLY, CDR2 FYNNEI. Trimming at V came to 2 bases and at J to 4 bases, leaving 5 bases not matched to a gene.

The rearrangement joins TRBV6-4 to TRBJ2-6, with D possibly being TRBD1 (7 bases). Germline values: CDR1 MRHNA, CDR2 SNTAGT. The V end was cut by 6 bases, the J end by 2 bases, with 14 bases between. This CDR3 region has 16 residues. The chain's CDR3 is CASSLSGGTGANVLTF. CDR3 DNA sequence: TGTGCCAGCAGCCTATCAGGGGGGACTGGGGCCAACGTCCTGACTTTC.

J is TRBJ1-2 and V is TRBV15; 9 bases agree with TRBD1. The CDR3 loop spans 16 amino acids. Germline V lookup: CDR1 LNHNV, CDR2 YYDKDF (reference sequence). V lost 1 base to trimming and J lost 2 bases; unmatched junction nucleotides: 5. The CDR3 loop is CATSRGDDRGNYGYTF. DNA for the CDR3: TGTGCCACCAGCAGAGGTGATGACAGGGGGAACTATGGCTACACCTTC.

This clonotype was recorded a few times. The chain's CDR3 is CASSATQETQYF. The DNA of the CDR3 is TGTGCCAGCAGTGCTACCCAAGAGACCCAGTACTTC. The rearrangement uses TRBV6-2 or TRBV6-3 and TRBJ2-5; D gene ambiguous. Germline V gene lookup returns CDR1 MNHEY and CDR2 SVGEGT. Trimming left V 5 bases short and J 1 base short, with 5 bases between. The CDR3 sequence is 12 residues long.

CDR3 DNA: TGTGCCAGCAGCTCCCCGACTAGCACAGATACGCAGTATTTT. Protein product: CASSSPTSTDTQYF. The V call is TRBV5-4, the J call TRBJ2-3; the D is unclear. V gave up 3 bases and J gave up 0 bases, with 8 bases separating them. The germline V gene has CDR1 SGHNT and CDR2 YYREEE (reference sequence). This CDR3 region has 14 residues.

This clonotype has just a few counts. The chain has TRBV6-1 and TRBJ1-1; D not resolved. The CDR3 extends over 12 amino acids. V was pared by 6 bases and J by 5 bases, with 10 bases between. Germline lookup yields CDR1 MNHNS and CDR2 SASEGT. The CDR3 DNA is TGTGCCAGCAGAAGGACCGGGACTGAAGCTTTCTTT. It translates to CASRRTGTEAFF.

This clonotype was found a few times. This chain uses TRBV6-5 with TRBJ1-1; D call uncertain. Germline-derived CDR1 and CDR2 are MNHEY and SVGAGI. The CDR3 loop spans 13 amino acids. Trimming removed 2 bases at V and 3 bases at J, with 7 bases between. CDR3 nucleotides: TGTGCCAGCAGTTACAGCGCTGACACTGAAGCTTTCTTT. Amino acids: CASSYSADTEAFF.

This clonotype was counted a few times. The chain combines TRBV2 with TRBJ1-5; D gene ambiguous. The germline gives CDR1 SNHLY, CDR2 FYNNEI. The V and J ends lost 0 bases and 0 bases respectively, with 6 bases between them. This CDR3 region has 15 residues. Here the CDR3 reads CASSEAEYSNQPQHF. CDR3 DNA sequence: TGTGCCAGCAGTGAAGCGGAGTATAGCAATCAGCCCCAGCATTTT.

This clonotype was seen a few times. The rearrangement uses TRBV20-1 and TRBJ1-2; D is unclear. Between the trimmed V and J ends, which lost 6 bases and 2 bases, there was a span of 7 bases. CDR1 and CDR2 (germline): DFQATT, SNEGSKA (reference sequence). The CDR3 is 11 residues long. CDR3 sequence reads: CSASRNYGYTF. CDR3 bases: TGCAGTGCGAGCAGAAACTATGGCTACACCTTC.

This clonotype has only a few counts. The chain's CDR3 is CSAKAGTGGTGELFF. As DNA, the CDR3 is TGCAGTGCTAAAGCCGGGACAGGGGGGACCGGGGAGCTGTTTTTT. The chain couples TRBV20-1 to TRBJ2-2, with 11 bases matching TRBD1. The CDR3 loop spans 15 amino acids. CDR1 and CDR2 (germline): DFQATT, SNEGSKA (reference sequence). The V segment lost 4 bases and the J segment 5 bases; nucleotides outside the gene matches: 6.

This chain links TRBV28 with TRBJ1-1; D gene unclear. The germline V and J ends were trimmed by 5 bases and 5 bases, with 12 bases remaining between them. The CDR3 sequence is 13 residues long. Germline assignment: CDR1 MDHEN and CDR2 SYDVKM. CDR3 in DNA: TGTGCCAGCAGTCCCTCCTACAGAACTGAAGCTTTCTTT. It specifies CASSPSYRTEAFF.

The gene calls are TRBV7-2 and TRBJ1-1; tentatively, D is TRBD1 (5 bases). CDR1 and CDR2 from the germline V gene are SGHTA and FQGNSA. Trimming left V 1 base short and J 10 bases short, with 16 bases between. The CDR3 contains 14 residues. CDR3: CASSLGLLGTGAFF. The CDR3 DNA follows: TGTGCCAGCAGCTTAGGGCTCTTGGGGACCGGAGCTTTCTTT.

The gene calls are TRBV27 and TRBJ2-1; TRBD2 matches at 11 bases. J gave up 6 bases and V 5 bases, and 9 bases lay outside the gene matches. CDR1 is MNHEY, CDR2 SMNVEV, per germline (reference sequence). This CDR3 comprises 16 residues. The CDR3, as DNA: TGTGCCAGCAGTCCCCGTAGCGGGAGGGCCTTCAATGAGCAGTTCTTC. This encodes CASSPRSGRAFNEQFF.

This clonotype occurred a few times. This sequence joins TRBV20-1 and TRBJ2-5; D gene unclear. This CDR3 is 14 amino acids long. In germline, CDR1 is DFQATT, CDR2 SNEGSKA (reference sequence). V was trimmed by 2 bases and J by 5 bases, leaving 15 bases between them. The CDR3 region is CSARRLANLETQYF. The CDR3 DNA follows: TGCAGTGCTAGACGTCTGGCAAACTTGGAGACCCAGTACTTC.

The rearrangement joins TRBV2 to TRBJ1-5, with D unresolved. In germline, CDR1 is SNHLY, CDR2 FYNNEI. The ends were cut back, 1 base at V and 6 bases at J, with 7 bases in the middle. The CDR3 extends over 13 amino acids. The chain's CDR3 is CASSEDVGQPQHF. The CDR3 nucleotides read TGTGCCAGCAGTGAAGACGTCGGTCAGCCCCAGCATTTT. Based on the CDR3 plus reference TRBV2 and TRBJ1-5, the full variable domain is EPEVTQTPSHQVTQMGQEVILRCVPISNHLYFYWYRQILGQKVEFLVSFYNNEISEKSEIFDDQFSVERPDGSNFTLKIRSTKLEDSAMYFCASSEDVGQPQHFGDGTRLSIL.

This rearrangement joins TRBV20-1 to TRBJ2-7; 7 nucleotides match TRBD1. Germline assignment: CDR1 DFQATT and CDR2 SNEGSKA (reference sequence). The CDR3 is 13 amino acids. The V segment lost 4 bases and the J segment 0 bases; nucleotides outside the gene matches: 3. The CDR3 loop is CSATDRPSYEQYF. CDR3 in DNA: TGCAGTGCTACGGACAGGCCCTCCTACGAGCAGTACTTC.

The chain couples TRBV10-3 to TRBJ2-7; TRBD1 matches at 9 bases. The CDR3 is 13 residues long. Germline V CDR1 and CDR2: ENHRY, SYGVKD. The junction had 2 bases not matched to a gene; V was cut back by 7 bases and J by 1 base. In DNA form, the CDR3 reads TGTGCCATCACCGGGACAGGGTCCTACGAGCAGTACTTC. Translation gives CAITGTGSYEQYF.

The count of this clonotype is one. V usage is TRBV10-3 and J usage is TRBJ2-5; no clear D gene. This CDR3 region has 14 residues. Between the trimmed V and J ends, which lost 2 bases and 2 bases, there was a span of 9 bases. Germline assignment: CDR1 ENHRY and CDR2 SYGVKD. Here the CDR3 DNA reads TGTGCCATCAGTGAGACCACCGCACAAGAGACCCAGTACTTC. This encodes CAISETTAQETQYF.

This chain joins TRBV4-1 and TRBJ2-5; 13 nucleotides align to TRBD2. The CDR3 runs 17 residues. J was trimmed by 4 bases and V by 4 bases; bases with no gene match: 9. The germline CDR1 and CDR2 sequences are MGHRA and YSYEKL. CDR3 coding DNA: TGCGCCAGCAGCCCTCCGGGACTAGCGGGGCTCCGAGAGACCCAGTACTTC. Its protein is CASSPPGLAGLRETQYF.

The V call is TRBV20-1, the J call TRBJ2-1, with 8 bases fitting TRBD1. Germline loops: CDR1 DFQATT, CDR2 SNEGSKA (reference sequence). The junction had 9 bases not matched to a gene; V was cut back by 5 bases and J by 6 bases. This CDR3 has 14 amino acids. The CDR3 DNA sequence: TGCAGTGCTTTTCGACAGGGGTATGCCAATGAGCAGTTCTTC. Protein: CSAFRQGYANEQFF.

The chain employs TRBV19 and TRBJ2-1; D remains ambiguous. CDR3 length: 16 residues. Germline values: CDR1 LNHDA, CDR2 SQIVND (reference sequence). Trimming pared 4 bases from V and 0 bases from J, leaving 13 bases between. The CDR3 DNA follows: TGTGCCAGTAGTAGGTTAGTGACACCCTCCTACAATGAGCAGTTCTTC. Protein: CASSRLVTPSYNEQFF.

This chain uses TRBV19 with TRBJ1-5; the match to TRBD1 covers 10 bases. The CDR3 extends over 15 amino acids. Germline CDR1 LNHDA, CDR2 SQIVND (reference sequence). V was clipped by 5 bases and J by 4 bases; unmatched bases: 5. The CDR3 loop reads CASSFSGQGNQPQHF. CDR3 bases: TGTGCCAGTAGTTTCTCGGGACAGGGGAATCAGCCCCAGCATTTT. Full variable domain (rest looked up from reference TRBV19 and TRBJ1-5): DGGITQSPKYLFRKEGQNVTLSCEQNLNHDAMYWYRQDPGQGLRLIYYSQIVNDFQKGDIAEGYSVSREKKESFPLTVTSAQKNPTAFYLCASSFSGQGNQPQHFGDGTRLSIL.

This clonotype is medium-sized in the sample. V gene TRBV7-9 combines with J gene TRBJ1-1, with a possible D match to TRBD1 (6 bases). Germline CDR1 reads SEHNR; CDR2 reads FQNEAQ (reference sequence). The CDR3 runs 17 residues. Trimming removed 1 base from V and 0 bases from J, with 15 bases in between. For the CDR3, the DNA is TGTGCCAGCAGCTTAGTCTGGGTGGGGGCCATGAACACTGAAGCTTTCTTT. This translates into CASSLVWVGAMNTEAFF.

The rearrangement uses TRBV19 and TRBJ2-1; D is uncertain. CDR3 length: 11 amino acids. Trimming took 7 bases from V and 7 from J, leaving 8 bases between them. Looked up from germline, CDR1 is LNHDA and CDR2 is SQIVND (reference sequence). DNA of the CDR3: TGTGCCAGTACGACGGCGAATGAGCAGTTCTTC. Protein: CASTTANEQFF.

The rearrangement links TRBV6-2 or TRBV6-3 to TRBJ2-7; D unresolved. CDR1 is MNHEY, CDR2 SVGEGT, per germline. The V gene lost 5 bases and the J gene lost 3 bases, with 5 bases spanning the gap. The CDR3 sequence is 11 residues long. The CDR3 DNA sequence: TGTGCCAGCAGTCAACACTACGAGCAGTACTTC. Translated: CASSQHYEQYF.

This clonotype was counted between two and nine times. This chain connects TRBV11-2 to TRBJ2-7, with 14 bases aligning to TRBD2. This CDR3 comprises 16 residues. V lost 5 bases, J lost 2 bases, and 5 bases stayed unmatched. The germline V gene has CDR1 SGHAT and CDR2 FQNNGV. This CDR3 reads CASSMGLAGDPYEQYF. The CDR3 nucleotides read TGTGCCAGCAGCATGGGACTAGCGGGGGACCCCTACGAGCAGTACTTC.

The chain is built from TRBV7-2 and TRBJ2-5; the match to TRBD2 covers 7 bases. The CDR3 spans 13 residues. Trimming cost V 5 bases and J 5 bases; bases outside gene matches: 5. Germline V gene lookup returns CDR1 SGHTA and CDR2 FQGNSA. CDR3 in amino acids: CASSRGSLETQYF. The DNA for the CDR3 is TGTGCCAGCAGCCGCGGGAGTTTGGAGACCCAGTACTTC.

The rearrangement joins TRBV6-1 to TRBJ2-1; 9 positions match TRBD2. This CDR3 contains 15 residues. Germline trimming cut 5 bases from V and 4 bases from J; bases unmatched to any gene: 6. From germline, CDR1 is MNHNS and CDR2 SASEGT. The CDR3 loop reads CASSQRLAVYNEQFF. The CDR3 DNA reads as TGTGCCAGCAGTCAGAGACTAGCGGTGTACAATGAGCAGTTCTTC.

The chain joins TRBV20-1 to TRBJ2-7; D may be TRBD2 (6 bases). Trimming shortened V by 4 bases and J by 0 bases, and 10 bases separated the two germline ends. Germline CDR1 DFQATT, CDR2 SNEGSKA (reference sequence). The CDR3 consists of 13 residues. This chain's CDR3 is CSAMSGFSYEQYF. The CDR3 region has the DNA TGCAGTGCTATGAGCGGGTTCTCCTACGAGCAGTACTTC.

This clonotype was observed a handful of times. The V and J genes are TRBV27 and TRBJ1-6; 7 nucleotides agree with TRBD1. V lost 6 bases, J lost 10 bases, and 6 bases stayed unmatched. The CDR3 runs 13 residues. Germline CDR1 MNHEY, CDR2 SMNVEV (reference sequence). CDR3 amino acids: CASSDRVGSPLHF. The CDR3 DNA sequence: TGTGCCAGCAGCGACAGGGTGGGGTCACCCCTCCACTTT.